Presented here are 12 T cell receptor beta chains from one specimen sequenced in a study of cytomegalovirus exposure and HLA in healthy donors (dated by TCRdb to the late 2010s). Library preparation employed the immunoSEQ multiplex PCR assay. A mixture of 60 forward primers for TCR Vbeta segments and 13 reverse primers for TCR Jbeta segments was used in the multiplex PCR. TCRdb took over this immuneACCESS table, retaining in-frame rearrangements with V and J assigned. Such tables are incomplete; in checked studies, under half of the missing clones stem from an unresolved V gene, and the remainder is unexplained. This sample comprises about 140,000 clones, roughly 75% of them detected only once. The ten largest clones represent roughly 2.2% of the sample. Sequencing was performed on PBMCs. All receptors come from a man aged 25-45 years in good health and CMV-seronegative.

The CDR3 coding sequence is TGTGCCAGCAGTCCACCGGGACAGGGGGGATTCTACACCATATATTTT. Its translation: CASSPPGQGGFYTIYF. The V call is TRBV28, the J call TRBJ1-3, with TRBD1 identical over 11 bases. CDR1 is MDHEN, CDR2 SYDVKM, per germline. Losses at the gene ends were 5 bases for V and 8 bases for J; bases not matched to a gene: 11. This CDR3 is built from 16 residues.

This rearrangement joins TRBV27 to TRBJ2-3; 9 nucleotides line up with TRBD1. The germline V gene encodes CDR1 MNHEY and CDR2 SMNVEV (reference sequence). CDR3 size: 20 residues. Trimming took 1 base from V and 0 from J; bases not matched to a gene: 14. CDR3 in DNA: TGTGCCAGCAGTTTATGGTCCTGGACAGGGGCATCACTTAGCACAGATACGCAGTATTTT. Encoded protein: CASSLWSWTGASLSTDTQYF.

Note on this clone: This CDR3 is also generated by other DNA sequences in the sample. The CDR3 DNA follows: TGCAGCGTTGAGAGGAACACTGAAGCTTTCTTT. Translated: CSVERNTEAFF. The chain combines TRBV29-1 with TRBJ1-1; D is ambiguous. CDR3 size: 11 residues. Germline CDR1 is SQVTM and CDR2 is ANQGSEA. The germline V and J ends were trimmed by 3 bases and 1 base, with 3 bases remaining between them.

The genes are TRBV6-5 and TRBJ2-5; TRBD2 might be the D (6 bases). Germline V gene sequence: CDR1 MNHEY, CDR2 SVGAGI. V was shortened by 2 bases and J by 1 base, with 8 bases between the two germline ends. The CDR3 has 14 amino acids. The CDR3 is CASSYGTLQETQYF. The DNA for the CDR3 is TGTGCCAGCAGTTACGGGACTCTCCAAGAGACCCAGTACTTC.

This chain connects TRBV29-1 to TRBJ2-3; D is possibly TRBD2 (6 bases). The CDR3 spans 15 residues. CDR1 is SQVTM, CDR2 ANQGSEA, per germline. V gave up 3 bases and J gave up 6 bases, with 19 bases separating them. The CDR3 bases are TGCAGCGTTGATAAGGTAGCGGCTAGTAGGGATACGCAGTATTTT. Its translation: CSVDKVAASRDTQYF.

In its sample, this clone was seen once. The chain has TRBV4-1 and TRBJ2-7, with 9 positions matching TRBD1. Germline V gene sequence: CDR1 MGHRA, CDR2 YSYEKL. This CDR3 is 19 amino acids long. After removal of 1 base from V and 0 bases from J, the junction contained 13 bases not matched to a gene. In DNA form, the CDR3 reads TGCGCCAGCAGCCAAGGGGGTACTACCGGGACAGGGAGCTCCTACGAGCAGTACTTC. It yields the protein CASSQGGTTGTGSSYEQYF.

This clone was seen only once. The CDR3 DNA is TGCGCCAGCAGCCAACCATCACAGGGGGGAAACTATGGCTACACCTTC. It is translated as CASSQPSQGGNYGYTF. The chain uses TRBV4-1 and TRBJ1-2; 8 nucleotides match TRBD1. Germline V gene data show CDR1 as MGHRA and CDR2 as YSYEKL. With 2 bases clipped from V and 2 bases from J, the junction kept 7 bases outside the gene matches. CDR3 size: 16 residues.

This clone has only a few counts. V and J are TRBV18 and TRBJ1-1; D is unclear. V was pared by 3 bases and J by 1 base, with 6 bases between. The CDR3 is made up of 13 amino acids. CDR1 is KGHSH, CDR2 LQKENI, per germline. CDR3 loop: CASSPDKNTEAFF. The CDR3 DNA reads as TGTGCCAGCTCACCTGACAAGAACACTGAAGCTTTCTTT.

This chain joins TRBV7-6 and TRBJ2-7; 8 bases are shared with TRBD1. Unmatched junction bases numbered 7, after V lost 5 bases and J lost 1 base. Germline CDR1 reads SGHVS; CDR2 reads FNYEAQ. This CDR3 has 15 amino acids. CDR3 amino acids: CASSPGQGPSYEQYF. The CDR3 bases are TGTGCCAGCAGCCCCGGACAGGGCCCATCCTACGAGCAGTACTTC.

This clone appeared a single time. The junction does not match germline at one end; this may be a read error. The genes are TRBV6-5 and TRBJ1-1; D unclear. This CDR3 is built from 12 residues. Looked up from germline, CDR1 is MNHEY and CDR2 is SVGAGI. CDR3 DNA sequence: TGTGCCCGCAGTAGCGGGGACACTGAAGCTTTCTTT. Protein: CARSSGDTEAFF.

The chain links TRBV10-2 to TRBJ2-1, with 13 bases aligning to TRBD2. Per the germline V gene, CDR1 is WSHSY and CDR2 is SAAADI. V dropped 8 bases and J dropped 4; count of bases not matched to a gene: 2. This CDR3 contains 14 residues. CDR3 in amino acids: CASRGLAGYNEQFF. DNA of the CDR3: TGCGCCAGCCGGGGACTAGCGGGGTACAATGAGCAGTTCTTC.

V and J are TRBV10-3 and TRBJ2-5, with TRBD2 matching 12 bases. The trim removed 4 bases at V and 0 bases at J, leaving 6 bases unmatched. The CDR3 sequence is 17 residues long. CDR1 and CDR2 from the germline V gene are ENHRY and SYGVKD. CDR3: CAISAKTSGGHQETQYF. The DNA of the CDR3 is TGTGCCATCAGTGCCAAGACTAGCGGGGGTCACCAAGAGACCCAGTACTTC.